The TCR beta chain under discussion was sequenced for a study of human T cells and chemical hapten exposure. Overall study: All through the approximately 22-week study, the scalp of each patient received diphenylcyclopropenone doses weekly.

This clonotype was counted between two and nine times. Its antigen is unknown. Time point: patch test 3, about 24 weeks after DPC sensitization. Treatment noted: therapeutic diphenylcyclopropenone sensitization with weekly scalp DPC. Total RNA came from unfractionated whole blood. The library tagged individual cDNA molecules with unique molecular identifiers. TCRdb ran MiXCR on the RACE reads and lists one entry per CDR3 protein. The sample holds tens of thousands of distinct CDR3 sequences, 11% seen once. This CDR3 contains 14 residues. The junction had 5 bases not matched to a gene; V was cut back by 3 bases and J by 4 bases. CDR1 and CDR2 (germline): SGHTA, FQGNSA. Study-wide points: TCRs exceeding 1 in 1000 frequency stayed unchanged with DPC sensitization.

This sequence was found in a woman aged 45-59 years with alopecia areata. Some clones in this sample may be carry-over from other donors' samples. Here the sequenced sample was whole blood, taken in connection with sensitization to the hapten diphenylcyclopropenone (DPC). This chain links TRBV7-2 with TRBJ1-1; 7 nucleotides line up with TRBD1. CDR3 DNA sequence: TGTGCCAGCAGCTTGTTCACAGGGGCCACTGAAGCTTTCTTT. Protein product: CASSLFTGATEAFF.